This TCR beta chain came from a study of blood T cells in healthy people across ages. Sample-barcoded 5' priming and a J-beta primer mix drove a second PCR of roughly 6 to 12 cycles. TCRdb recomputed calls from the 5' RACE reads with MiXCR, one row per CDR3 protein. The repertoire has roughly 1,800,000 distinct CDR3 sequences, about 50% of them found once; the top ten carry over 2%. Only a few counts were recorded for this clonotype. No antigen is known for it. General study results and limits: The CMV status of each donor remained undetermined, and this could have confounded shifts in expanded clonotypes.

The sequence came from a woman between 35 and 50 years old in good health. Sample: blood.

The CDR3, as DNA: TGTGCCAGCAGCAAAATACGGCCCCCGGGACAGGGACAAGAGACCCAGTACTTC. Protein product: CASSKIRPPGQGQETQYF. The rearrangement uses TRBV7-6 and TRBJ2-5; 9 nucleotides agree with TRBD1. CDR3 length: 18 residues. Trimming at V came to 5 bases and at J to 2 bases, leaving 15 bases not matched to a gene. CDR1 and CDR2 (germline): SGHVS, FNYEAQ.